One sample yielded the 28 T cell receptor beta chains listed below, sequenced in a study of T cells in localized non-small cell lung cancer. Here immunoSEQ multiplex PCR was the method, and the copy in TCRdb shows in-frame clones only, minus some. The sample carries thousands of clones, 27% recorded once. The specimen comprised normal lung tissue next to the tumor, sampled before any cancer treatment. Every receptor here comes from a man aged 35 to 70 with stage I lung adenocarcinoma.

This clone was seen a few times. The V gene is TRBV9, the J gene TRBJ2-5, with D perhaps matching TRBD1 (6 bases). Germline V gives CDR1 SGDLS, CDR2 YYNGEE. The CDR3 extends over 16 amino acids. Between the trimmed V and J ends, which lost 5 bases and 1 base, there was a span of 18 bases. The CDR3 protein is CASSAVVYRAQETQYF. The CDR3, as DNA: TGTGCCAGCAGTGCCGTGGTATACAGGGCCCAAGAGACCCAGTACTTC.

In its sample, this clone ranks as medium-sized. This chain joins TRBV1 and TRBJ2-2; TRBD1 was called by the table and not checked on the DNA. TRBV1 is noted as a pseudogene. The CDR3 has 15 residues. The DNA of the CDR3 is TGCGCCAGCAGCCAGGACAGGACGAACACCGGGGAGCTGTTTTTT. The encoded protein is CASSQDRTNTGELFF.

This chain uses TRBV29-1 with TRBJ2-3; 10 bases are a match to TRBD1. V lost 0 bases, J lost 0 bases, and 3 bases stayed unmatched. Germline V gives CDR1 SQVTM, CDR2 ANQGSEA. CDR3 length equals 16 residues. The CDR3 DNA follows: TGCAGCGTTGAAGAGACAGGGGGCTTTAGCACAGATACGCAGTATTTT. It yields the protein CSVEETGGFSTDTQYF.

The rearrangement links TRBV6-8 to TRBJ1-2; D not certain. Germline assignment: CDR1 MNHGY and CDR2 SAAAGT. V dropped 0 bases and J dropped 10 bases, with 24 bases sitting between them. The CDR3 spans 17 residues. CDR3 region: CASSYSRLEDQDFSYTF. The CDR3 DNA reads TGTGCCAGCAGTTACTCGAGGCTGGAAGACCAGGACTTCTCCTACACCTTC.

The chain recombines TRBV5-1 with TRBJ1-1, with D perhaps matching TRBD1 (6 bases). Looked up from germline, CDR1 is SGHRS and CDR2 is YFSETQ. The CDR3 is 15 residues long. The V and J ends lost 3 bases and 4 bases respectively, with 16 bases between them. Written as DNA, the CDR3 is TGCGCCAGCAGCTCACCAGGGGTTATAGGCACTGAAGCTTTCTTT. Its protein product is CASSSPGVIGTEAFF.

CDR3 coding DNA: TGTGCCAGCTCACCAAGGGAAGAGGGCACTGAAGCTTTCTTT. Residues: CASSPREEGTEAFF. This rearrangement joins TRBV18 to TRBJ1-1; D ambiguous. Trimming took off 2 bases at V and 4 bases at J, with 11 bases between the two ends. The CDR3 consists of 14 residues. Germline V CDR1 and CDR2: KGHSH, LQKENI. Drawing the rest from reference TRBV18 and TRBJ1-1, the complete variable domain is NAGVMQNPRHLVRRRGQEARLRCSPMKGHSHVYWYRQLPEEGLKFMVYLQKENIIDESGMPKERFSAEFPKEGPSILRIQQVVRGDSAAYFCASSPREEGTEAFFGQGTRLTVV.

By its share, this clone is medium-sized. The chain links TRBV9 to TRBJ2-1; 10 nucleotides align to TRBD2. This CDR3 contains 18 residues. Germline lookup yields CDR1 SGDLS and CDR2 YYNGEE. V shed 0 bases, J shed 2 bases, and the junction held 8 bases outside the gene matches. As DNA, the CDR3 is TGTGCCAGCAGCGTAGACAGCGGGAGGGCGAATACCTACAATGAGCAGTTCTTC. Translation: CASSVDSGRANTYNEQFF.

V usage is TRBV29-1 and J usage is TRBJ1-2; 7 bases fit TRBD1. This CDR3 contains 14 residues. Trimming removed 6 bases from V and 4 bases from J; junction bases left unmatched: 11. Germline CDR1 and CDR2: SQVTM and ANQGSEA. CDR3 sequence reads: CSVAGQEGLYGYTF. The CDR3 DNA sequence: TGCAGCGTAGCTGGACAGGAGGGACTCTATGGCTACACCTTC.

This clone appeared a few times. The chain is built from TRBV11-1 and TRBJ2-3; tentatively, D is TRBD2 (5 bases). CDR1 is SGHAT, CDR2 FQDESV, per germline (reference sequence). The V gene lost 1 base and the J gene lost 4 bases, with 12 bases spanning the gap. This CDR3 has 15 residues. The CDR3 reads CASSLVRGSADTQYF. As DNA, the CDR3 is TGTGCCAGCAGCTTAGTGCGTGGGAGTGCAGATACGCAGTATTTT.

This rearrangement joins TRBV19 to TRBJ2-3; 9 bases fit TRBD2. Per germline, CDR1 LNHDA and CDR2 SQIVND (reference sequence). The V and J ends lost 5 bases and 0 bases, in that order; junction bases with no gene match: 3. The CDR3 is made up of 15 amino acids. The DNA for the CDR3 is TGTGCCAGTAGTCGCCTAGCGGGGAGCACAGATACGCAGTATTTT. Residues: CASSRLAGSTDTQYF.

The rearrangement links TRBV18 to TRBJ1-3, with TRBD1 matching over 8 bases. The CDR3 has 15 amino acids. Trimming cost V 4 bases and J 2 bases; bases outside gene matches: 4. CDR1 is KGHSH and CDR2 is LQKENI in the germline V gene. CDR3 residues: CASSLYRGTGNTIYF. DNA for the CDR3: TGTGCCAGCTCACTTTACAGGGGGACTGGAAACACCATATATTTT.

This clone was detected only a few times. The rearrangement uses TRBV15 and TRBJ2-3, with a tentative D call TRBD2 (5 bases). The CDR3 consists of 14 residues. V lost 4 bases and J 2 bases, leaving 10 bases between the germline ends. From germline, CDR1 is LNHNV and CDR2 YYDKDF (reference sequence). The CDR3 here is CATSNGVYTDTQYF. In nucleotides, the CDR3 is TGTGCCACCAGCAACGGGGTTTACACAGATACGCAGTATTTT.

This clone was found a few times. The CDR3 loop is CASMVAGTDTQYF. The DNA of the CDR3 is TGTGCCAGCATGGTGGCGGGCACAGATACGCAGTATTTT. This chain uses TRBV6-8 with TRBJ2-3; D not certain. This CDR3 comprises 13 residues. CDR1 is MNHGY, CDR2 SAAAGT, per germline. The V gene lost 7 bases and the J gene lost 1 base, with 9 bases spanning the gap.

By share, this clone counts as large. The V and J genes are TRBV11-3 and TRBJ1-3; D remains ambiguous. The CDR3 sequence is 15 residues long. V gave up 0 bases and J gave up 4 bases, with 10 bases separating them. The germline CDR1 and CDR2 sequences are SGHNT and YENEEA. CDR3 nucleotides: TGTGCCAGCAGCTTAGAGAGGGTAGGAGGAAACACCATATATTTT. It yields the protein CASSLERVGGNTIYF.

This sequence joins TRBV5-1 and TRBJ1-5, with D unresolved. CDR1 SGHRS and CDR2 YFSETQ come from the germline V gene. Trimming cost V 0 bases and J 3 bases, with 10 bases left between them. This CDR3 contains 15 residues. DNA for the CDR3: TGCGCCAGCAGCTTGGGACCGGAGGTCAATCAGCCCCAGCATTTT. Encoded protein: CASSLGPEVNQPQHF.

This clone was found a few times. The genes are TRBV6-8 and TRBJ1-5; tentative D call: TRBD1 (6 bases). V was shortened by 5 bases and J by 7 bases, with 15 bases between the two germline ends. The CDR3 has 14 residues. Per the germline V gene, CDR1 is MNHGY and CDR2 is SAAAGT. In DNA form, the CDR3 reads TGTGCCAGCAGTGACTTACAGGGCTCCCAGCCCCAGCATTTT. Protein sequence: CASSDLQGSQPQHF.

This clone was recorded only once. The V call is TRBV18, the J call TRBJ2-2, with 15 nucleotides matching TRBD2. The CDR3 covers 17 residues. V lost 3 bases and J lost 5; bases outside the gene matches: 4. The germline V gene has CDR1 KGHSH and CDR2 LQKENI. The CDR3 bases are TGTGCCAGCTCACCCCCCGGACTAGCGGGAGGGACCGGGGAGCTGTTTTTT. Protein: CASSPPGLAGGTGELFF. Looking up the rest from reference TRBV18 and TRBJ2-2 gives the full variable domain: NAGVMQNPRHLVRRRGQEARLRCSPMKGHSHVYWYRQLPEEGLKFMVYLQKENIIDESGMPKERFSAEFPKEGPSILRIQQVVRGDSAAYFCASSPPGLAGGTGELFFGEGSRLTVL.

This clone was counted between two and nine times. The chain links TRBV30 to TRBJ2-2; 8 bases are a match to TRBD1. The CDR3 runs 14 residues. The ends lost 5 bases at V and 4 bases at J; junction bases unmatched: 6. Germline V gene lookup returns CDR1 GTSNPN and CDR2 SVGIG (reference sequence). CDR3 in DNA: TGTGCCTGGTGGACAGGGCTTGGCACCGGGGAGCTGTTTTTT. Protein sequence: CAWWTGLGTGELFF.

The chain combines TRBV11-3 with TRBJ2-1; 8 nucleotides agree with TRBD1. Per germline, CDR1 SGHNT and CDR2 YENEEA. V shed 5 bases, J shed 0 bases, and the junction held 6 bases outside the gene matches. CDR3 length: 16 residues. CDR3 sequence reads: CASSLRGLSSYNEQFF. The DNA of the CDR3 is TGTGCCAGCAGCCTCAGGGGGCTAAGCTCCTACAATGAGCAGTTCTTC.

The rearrangement joins TRBV29-1 to TRBJ2-1; no firm D call. This CDR3 contains 12 residues. Deletions cut 3 bases from V and 0 bases from J, with 3 bases between. Germline CDR1 SQVTM, CDR2 ANQGSEA. CDR3: CSVDSSYNEQFF. CDR3 nucleotides: TGCAGCGTTGATAGCTCCTACAATGAGCAGTTCTTC.

This clone was recorded a few times. J is TRBJ2-7 and V is TRBV6-8; D is perhaps TRBD2 (7 bases). Trimming shortened V by 0 bases and J by 5 bases, and 11 bases separated the two germline ends. Germline CDR1 reads MNHGY; CDR2 reads SAAAGT. This CDR3 region has 14 residues. In DNA form, the CDR3 reads TGTGCCAGCAGTTACTCGGTGGGGGGGCACGAGCAGTACGTC. It codes for CASSYSVGGHEQYV.

This clone was recorded a few times. The rearrangement links TRBV19 to TRBJ2-3, with no clear D. CDR3 size: 13 residues. The germline V gene encodes CDR1 LNHDA and CDR2 SQIVND (reference sequence). Trimming took off 6 bases at V and 1 base at J, with 8 bases between the two ends. CDR3 protein: CASRPGGTDTQYF. The CDR3 nucleotides are TGTGCCAGTAGACCGGGCGGCACAGATACGCAGTATTTT.

The CDR3 reads CAWSRELAGGPGEQYV. The CDR3 bases are TGTGCCTGGAGTCGTGAACTAGCGGGAGGGCCCGGGGAGCAGTACGTC. The V call is TRBV30, the J call TRBJ2-7, with 13 bases identical to TRBD2. The CDR3 covers 16 residues. The trim removed 2 bases at V and 7 bases at J, leaving 11 bases unmatched. CDR1 GTSNPN and CDR2 SVGIG come from the germline V gene (reference sequence).

The chain has TRBV23-1 and TRBJ2-7; the match to TRBD1 covers 10 bases. TRBV23-1 is an open reading frame whose function is uncertain. The CDR3 consists of 13 residues. The V segment lost 6 bases and the J segment 5 bases; nucleotides outside the gene matches: 4. DNA for the CDR3: TGCGCCAGCAGCGCGACAGGGGGCAACGAGCAGTACTTC. It is translated as CASSATGGNEQYF.

The chain combines TRBV14 with TRBJ1-4; 7 nucleotides line up with TRBD1. Germline CDR1 SGHDN, CDR2 FVKESK. J lost 8 bases, V lost 1 base, and 7 bases had no gene match. The CDR3 is 15 residues long. The CDR3 here is CASSQATGIGEKLFF. Here the CDR3 DNA reads TGTGCCAGCAGCCAAGCGACAGGGATCGGCGAAAAACTGTTTTTT.

This clone is deemed large (0.1 to 1%). V gene TRBV11-3 combines with J gene TRBJ2-7, with 9 bases identical to TRBD1. V shed 3 bases and J 6 bases; nucleotides not matched to a gene: 9. The CDR3 spans 15 residues. Germline-derived CDR1 and CDR2 are SGHNT and YENEEA. CDR3 sequence: CASSLEAGQGTEQYF. The CDR3 DNA sequence: TGTGCCAGCAGCTTGGAAGCTGGACAGGGGACCGAGCAGTACTTC. Filled out from reference TRBV11-3 and TRBJ2-7, the complete variable domain reads EAGVVQSPRYKIIEKKQPVAFWCNPISGHNTLYWYLQNLGQGPELLIRYENEEAVDDSQLPKDRFSAERLKGVDSTLKIQPAELGDSAVYLCASSLEAGQGTEQYFGPGTRLTVT.

The chain combines TRBV14 with TRBJ2-3; perhaps TRBD2 as D (6 bases). Trimming cost V 1 base and J 1 base, with 15 bases left between them. The CDR3 runs to 17 residues. Looked up from germline, CDR1 is SGHDN and CDR2 is FVKESK. The CDR3: CASSQGGASVGTDTQYF. The CDR3 DNA follows: TGTGCCAGCAGCCAAGGGGGTGCTAGCGTGGGCACAGATACGCAGTATTTT.

V and J are TRBV2 and TRBJ2-6; D might be TRBD2 (7 bases). Trimming took off 7 bases at V and 2 bases at J, with 18 bases between the two ends. The CDR3 is 17 residues long. Germline loops: CDR1 SNHLY, CDR2 FYNNEI. CDR3 amino acids: CASTPGRGAPGANVLTF. The DNA for the CDR3 is TGTGCCAGCACACCGGGACGGGGGGCGCCTGGGGCCAACGTCCTGACTTTC. The full variable domain, rest sourced from reference TRBV2 and TRBJ2-6, is EPEVTQTPSHQVTQMGQEVILRCVPISNHLYFYWYRQILGQKVEFLVSFYNNEISEKSEIFDDQFSVERPDGSNFTLKIRSTKLEDSAMYFCASTPGRGAPGANVLTFGAGSRLTVL.